This T cell receptor beta chain originates from a study of T cell changes during pregnancy in multiple sclerosis. V trimming: 4 bases; J trimming: 0 bases; junction bases outside the gene matches: 1. The CDR3 covers 14 residues. CDR1 and CDR2 from the germline V gene are KGHSH and LQKENI. Here immunoSEQ multiplex PCR was the method, and the copy in TCRdb shows in-frame clones only, minus some. The sample has roughly 40,000 clones, 88% seen once. The chain recombines TRBV18 with TRBJ2-7; 9 nucleotides align to TRBD1. The sequence derives from a female donor with multiple sclerosis, enrolled in a pregnancy study. Source: CD4+ T cells from peripheral blood mononuclear cells, taken before pregnancy. CDR3 protein: CASSRDRDSYEQYF. The CDR3 region has the DNA TGTGCCAGCTCACGGGACAGGGACTCCTACGAGCAGTACTTC.